One and the same sample provided the 10 T cell receptor beta chains below, sequenced in a study of T-cell reconstitution after alpha-beta-depleted transplantation in children. This sample's TCRbeta library carried unique molecular identifier barcodes. TCRdb called the PCR reads again in MiXCR, with one record for every CDR3 protein. The sample includes 200,000 to 250,000 distinct CDR3 sequences, about a tenth of them seen just once. The input for sequencing was PBMCs from the stem cell graft donor, taken from the stem cell graft. These receptors all stem from a human donor who donated a stem cell graft to a child with acute lymphoblastic leukemia.

This clonotype was observed at least ten times. This chain joins TRBV5-6 and TRBJ2-3, with D possibly being TRBD1 or TRBD2 (6 bases each). V gave up 1 base and J gave up 1 base, with 16 bases separating them. Looked up from germline, CDR1 is SGHDT and CDR2 is YYEEEE. The CDR3 covers 17 residues. CDR3 protein: CASSLLGGADGTDTQYF. The CDR3 coding sequence is TGTGCCAGCAGCTTGTTGGGGGGCGCGGATGGCACAGATACGCAGTATTTT.

The J gene is TRBJ1-5, the V gene TRBV20-1, with D unresolved. CDR3 size: 14 residues. Trimming took off 0 bases at V and 0 bases at J, with 6 bases between the two ends. CDR1 DFQATT and CDR2 SNEGSKA come from the germline V gene (reference sequence). The DNA for the CDR3 is TGCAGTGCTAGAGAAGCCTATAGCAATCAGCCCCAGCATTTT. Translating gives CSAREAYSNQPQHF.

This chain connects TRBV14 to TRBJ2-2, with D maybe TRBD2 (5 bases). V was shortened by 2 bases and J by 5 bases, with 9 bases between the two germline ends. The CDR3 totals 14 residues. Germline lookup yields CDR1 SGHDN and CDR2 FVKESK. DNA of the CDR3: TGTGCCAGCAGCCAAACTAGGAGGACCGGGGAGCTGTTTTTT. Translating it yields CASSQTRRTGELFF.

The chain combines TRBV7-9 with TRBJ1-2; D ambiguous. Germline lookup yields CDR1 SEHNR and CDR2 FQNEAQ (reference sequence). The CDR3 consists of 15 residues. V lost 2 bases to trimming and J lost 4 bases, with 14 bases between them. The CDR3 nucleotides read TGTGCCAGCAGCTTATCTCCGGGTAACGTCTATGGCTACACCTTC. This sequence encodes CASSLSPGNVYGYTF.

This clonotype has only a few counts. J is TRBJ1-2 and V is TRBV5-1; 8 bases are a match to TRBD1. In germline, CDR1 is SGHRS, CDR2 YFSETQ. Trimming took 0 bases from V and 4 from J; bases not matched to a gene: 5. CDR3 length equals 15 residues. CDR3 DNA: TGCGCCAGCAGCTTGGTGACAGGGGCGGCCTATGGCTACACCTTC. Protein sequence: CASSLVTGAAYGYTF.

The chain employs TRBV20-1 and TRBJ1-6; no reliable D call. Trimming left V 1 base short and J 0 bases short, with 7 bases between. Germline V lookup: CDR1 DFQATT, CDR2 SNEGSKA (reference sequence). This CDR3 is built from 15 residues. The CDR3 nucleotides are TGCAGTGCTAGAGCGGGTCTCTCCTATAATTCACCCCTCCACTTT. Encoded protein: CSARAGLSYNSPLHF.

V is TRBV5-5 and J is TRBJ1-1; D remains unclear. Trimming took 5 bases from V and 4 from J, leaving 15 bases between them. Germline-derived CDR1 and CDR2 are SGHKS and YYEKEE (reference sequence). The CDR3 length is 14 residues. The CDR3 loop is CASSLIPGGTEAFF. CDR3 nucleotides: TGTGCCAGCAGTTTAATCCCTGGTGGCACTGAAGCTTTCTTT.

DNA of the CDR3: TGTGCCAGCAGCTTAGACGGGGGCGGAGATACGCAGTATTTT. Its translation is CASSLDGGGDTQYF. This rearrangement joins TRBV7-2 to TRBJ2-3; D tentatively fits TRBD1 or TRBD2 (6 bases each). The CDR3 spans 14 residues. The V gene lost 1 base and the J gene lost 5 bases, with 10 bases spanning the gap. Germline V CDR1 and CDR2: SGHTA, FQGNSA.

The chain recombines TRBV11-2 with TRBJ2-5; the match to TRBD2 covers 9 bases. The germline V gene has CDR1 SGHAT and CDR2 FQNNGV. CDR3 length: 15 residues. J was trimmed by 8 bases and V by 4 bases; bases with no gene match: 11. The CDR3 sequence: CASSSSSSGVDTQYF. The CDR3 coding sequence is TGTGCCAGCAGCTCAAGTTCTAGCGGGGTTGATACCCAGTACTTC.

This chain joins TRBV20-1 and TRBJ1-1; no definite D call. The V end lost 5 bases, the J end lost 7 bases, and 17 bases lay between the germline ends. The CDR3 is made up of 13 amino acids. Germline CDR1 is DFQATT and CDR2 is SNEGSKA (reference sequence). The chain's CDR3 is CSAAQDPGDEAFF. The CDR3 nucleotides are TGCAGTGCTGCCCAGGACCCGGGAGATGAAGCTTTCTTT.